These T cell receptor beta chains were read from a single sample in a study of Ad26.COV2.S vaccination and SARS-CoV-2 variants. Sequencing used immunoSEQ multiplex PCR; TCRdb keeps in-frame clones, though not all of them. Here the sample spans roughly 400,000 clones, about 88% being singletons. Material: peripheral blood, obtained in a trial of Ad26.COV2.S vaccine versus placebo. Source of these receptors: a person between 18 and 59 years old who received the Ad26.COV2.S COVID-19 vaccine or a placebo. The CDR3 runs from the conserved cysteine through the conserved F or W. D genes are given only for firm matches. Clone size appears in some rows only: once, few, many, or a class for an expanded clone.

d_call	v_call	clone_size	j_call	cdr3_nt	cdr3_aa
.	TRBV6-5	.	TRBJ1-2	TGTGCCAGCAGATCCGGGGCCCTAGGCTACACCTTC	CASRSGALGYTF
.	TRBV12-3/TRBV12-4	.	TRBJ2-5	TGTGCCAGCAGTTTAGGCCAAAAAGAGACCCAGTACTTC	CASSLGQKETQYF
.	TRBV20-1	.	TRBJ2-1	TGCAGTGCTATTAGGGGCGGTGAGCAGTTCTTC	CSAIRGGEQFF
TRBD2	TRBV7-3	.	TRBJ2-1	TGTGCCAGCAGTATCAGTCTAGCGGGAGGGAACAATGAGCAGTTCTTC	CASSISLAGGNNEQFF
TRBD2	TRBV9	.	TRBJ2-1	TGTGCCAGCAGCCCTGGGACTAGCGGGAGGGCCGAGTTCTTC	CASSPGTSGRAEFF
TRBD1	TRBV5-1	.	TRBJ2-1	TGCGCCAGCAGCCCCTTGAGGACAGGGGGCTCGAATGAGCAGTTCTTC	CASSPLRTGGSNEQFF
.	TRBV11-1	.	TRBJ1-5	TGTGCCAGCTCACCGGGGGCAAATCAGCCCCAGCATTTT	CASSPGANQPQHF
.	TRBV6-5	.	TRBJ2-7	TGTGCCAGCAGTTACACCTCCGGGACCACCTCCCACGAGCAGTACTTC	CASSYTSGTTSHEQYF
TRBD1	TRBV28	.	TRBJ1-2	TGTGCCAGCAGAGTTTGGGGGACAGGGGATGGCTACACCTTC	CASRVWGTGDGYTF
.	TRBV6-2/TRBV6-3	.	TRBJ2-6	TGTGCCAGCAGTTACCGAGGTGGTTTAGATGGGGCCAACGTCCTGACTTTC	CASSYRGGLDGANVLTF
TRBD1	TRBV11-2	.	TRBJ2-3	TGTGCCAGCAGCATAAACAGGGGGCATGTCACAGATACGCAGTATTTT	CASSINRGHVTDTQYF
.	TRBV19	.	TRBJ1-1	TGTGCCAGTAGTATAGCTGGCTCAACGAACACTGAAGCTTTCTTT	CASSIAGSTNTEAFF
.	TRBV5-4	.	TRBJ2-5	TGTGCCAGCAGCTTGGGGGGGGAAGAGACCCAGTACTTC	CASSLGGEETQYF
.	TRBV19	.	TRBJ2-5	TGTGCCAGTAGTATAGGGCAGGGAACCCAAGAGACCCAGTACTTC	CASSIGQGTQETQYF
TRBD2	TRBV19	.	TRBJ2-2	TGTGCCAGTAGTATGCCTCCCCTAGCGGCGAACACCGGGGAGCTGTTTTTT	CASSMPPLAANTGELFF
.	TRBV11-2	.	TRBJ2-3	TGTGCCAGCAGCTCCCCGCTACGCACAGATACGCAGTATTTT	CASSSPLRTDTQYF
.	TRBV3-1/TRBV3-2	.	TRBJ1-1	TGTGCCAGCAGCCCAGGAGGGGGTGAAGCTTTCTTT	CASSPGGGEAFF
.	TRBV5-4	.	TRBJ2-7	TGTGCCAGCAGCCCGTCTCTAGGGCCGGGCTTCTACGAGCAGTACTTC	CASSPSLGPGFYEQYF
TRBD2	TRBV4-1	.	TRBJ2-5	TGCGCCAGCAGCCAAGGGAGAGGGCGGGGGAACGGAGAGACCCAGTACTTC	CASSQGRGRGNGETQYF
TRBD2	TRBV9	once	TRBJ2-7	TGTGCCAGCAGCACAGGGACTAGCGGTTCCTACGAGCAGTACTTC	CASSTGTSGSYEQYF
TRBD1	TRBV18	.	TRBJ2-7	TGTGCCAGCTCACCACGACAGGGTTCGACGTCCGAGCAGTACTTC	CASSPRQGSTSEQYF
TRBD1	TRBV18	.	TRBJ2-5	TGTGCCAGCTCACCCGGACAGGGCGGGACCCAGTACTTC	CASSPGQGGTQYF
.	TRBV28	.	TRBJ1-5	TGTGCCAGCAGTTTGCCTCGACCGTATGGCAGTTTGGGACCGAATCAGCCCCAGCATTTT	CASSLPRPYGSLGPNQPQHF